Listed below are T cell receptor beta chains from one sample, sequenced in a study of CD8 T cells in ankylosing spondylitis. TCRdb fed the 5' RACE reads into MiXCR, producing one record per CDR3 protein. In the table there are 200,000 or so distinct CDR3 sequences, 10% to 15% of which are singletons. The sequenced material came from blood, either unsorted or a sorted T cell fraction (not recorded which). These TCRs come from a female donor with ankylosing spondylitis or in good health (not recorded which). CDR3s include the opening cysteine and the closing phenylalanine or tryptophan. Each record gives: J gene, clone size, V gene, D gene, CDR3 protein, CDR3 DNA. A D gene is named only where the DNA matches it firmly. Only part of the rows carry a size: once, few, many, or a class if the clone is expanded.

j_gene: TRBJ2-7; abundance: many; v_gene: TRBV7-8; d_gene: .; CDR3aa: CASRRPGLHTLSSYEQYF; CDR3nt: TGTGCCAGCAGAAGACCCGGACTCCACACCTTGAGCTCCTACGAGCAGTACTTC
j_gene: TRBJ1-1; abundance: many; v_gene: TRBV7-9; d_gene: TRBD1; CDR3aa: CASSFSGTGVRVTEAFF; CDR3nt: TGTGCCAGCAGCTTTTCGGGGACAGGGGTGAGAGTCACTGAAGCTTTCTTT
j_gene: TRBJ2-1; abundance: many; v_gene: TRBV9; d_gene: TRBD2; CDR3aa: CASSVGPAGESNEQFF; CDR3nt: TGTGCCAGCAGCGTAGGCCCAGCGGGAGAGTCCAATGAGCAGTTCTTC
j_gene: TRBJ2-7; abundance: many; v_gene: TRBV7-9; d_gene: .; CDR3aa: CASSLLGGSYEQYF; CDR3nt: TGTGCCAGCAGCTTACTGGGGGGCTCCTACGAGCAGTACTTC
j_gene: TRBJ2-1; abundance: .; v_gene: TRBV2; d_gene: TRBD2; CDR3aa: CASWQGASGSASSYNEQFF; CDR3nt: TGTGCCAGCTGGCAGGGGGCTAGCGGGAGCGCTAGCTCCTACAATGAGCAGTTCTTC
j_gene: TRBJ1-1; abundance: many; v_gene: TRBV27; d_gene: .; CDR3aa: CASSLGPGLRQTEAFF; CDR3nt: TGTGCCAGCAGTTTGGGTCCGGGACTCCGACAGACTGAAGCTTTCTTT
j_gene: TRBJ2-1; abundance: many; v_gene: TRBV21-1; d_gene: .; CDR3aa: CASKGHSEYEQFF; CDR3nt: TGTGCCAGCAAAGGCCACTCCGAATATGAGCAGTTCTTC
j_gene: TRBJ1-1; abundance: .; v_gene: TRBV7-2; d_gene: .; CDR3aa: CASSLGVGRVEAFF; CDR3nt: TGTGCCAGCAGCTTAGGGGTAGGCAGGGTTGAAGCTTTCTTT
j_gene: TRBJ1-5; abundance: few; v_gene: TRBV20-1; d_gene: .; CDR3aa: CSADRVGGTLYSNQPQHF; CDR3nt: TGCAGTGCCGATCGGGTGGGGGGAACTCTCTATAGCAATCAGCCCCAGCATTTT
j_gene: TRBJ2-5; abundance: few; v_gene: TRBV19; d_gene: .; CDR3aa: CASTTTGQETQYF; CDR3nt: TGTGCCAGTACCACGACCGGCCAAGAGACCCAGTACTTC
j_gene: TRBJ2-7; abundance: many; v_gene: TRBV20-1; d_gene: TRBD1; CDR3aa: CSARDNTRGSYEQYF; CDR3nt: TGCAGTGCTAGAGATAATACCAGGGGGTCCTACGAGCAGTACTTC
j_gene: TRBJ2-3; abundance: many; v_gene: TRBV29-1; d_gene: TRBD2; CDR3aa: CSVASGSTDTQYF; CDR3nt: TGCAGCGTTGCTAGCGGGAGCACAGATACGCAGTATTTT
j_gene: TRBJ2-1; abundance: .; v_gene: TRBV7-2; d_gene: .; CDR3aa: CASSLGLDNNEQFF; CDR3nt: TGTGCCAGCAGCTTGGGCCTAGATAACAATGAGCAGTTCTTC
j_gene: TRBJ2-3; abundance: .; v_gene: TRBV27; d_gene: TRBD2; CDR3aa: CASRITSGRHTQYF; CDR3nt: TGTGCCAGCAGGATAACTAGCGGGAGGCATACGCAGTATTTT
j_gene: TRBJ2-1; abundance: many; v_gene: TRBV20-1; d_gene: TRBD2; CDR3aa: CSAKREAIRMGNEQFF; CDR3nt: TGCAGTGCTAAGCGGGAGGCTATTAGGATGGGCAATGAGCAGTTCTTC
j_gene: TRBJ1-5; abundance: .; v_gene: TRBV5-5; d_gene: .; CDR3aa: CASSPTVEQPQHF; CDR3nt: TGTGCCAGCAGCCCGACGGTGGAGCAGCCCCAGCATTTT
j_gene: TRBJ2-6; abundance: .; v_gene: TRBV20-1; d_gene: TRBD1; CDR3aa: CSAMTGASGANVLTF; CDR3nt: TGCAGTGCTATGACAGGGGCCTCTGGGGCCAACGTCCTGACTTTC
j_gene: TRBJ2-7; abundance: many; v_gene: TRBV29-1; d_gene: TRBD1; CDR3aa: CSVEDRDRAYEQYF; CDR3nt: TGCAGCGTTGAAGATCGGGACAGGGCCTACGAGCAGTACTTC
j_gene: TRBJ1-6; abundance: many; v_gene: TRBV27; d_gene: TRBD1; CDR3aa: CASSHVLTGGSPLHF; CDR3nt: TGTGCCAGCAGTCACGTCCTGACAGGGGGGTCACCCCTCCACTTT
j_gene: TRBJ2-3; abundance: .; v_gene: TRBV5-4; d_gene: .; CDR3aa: CASSSPSGTDTQYF; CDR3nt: TGTGCCAGCAGCTCCCCGTCTGGCACAGATACGCAGTATTTT
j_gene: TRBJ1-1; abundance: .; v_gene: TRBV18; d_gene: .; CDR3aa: CASSPGRDTKAFF; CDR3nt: TGTGCCAGCTCACCAGGAAGGGACACTAAAGCTTTCTTT
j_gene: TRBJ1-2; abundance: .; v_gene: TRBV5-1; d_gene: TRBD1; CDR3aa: CASSLRTGDSYGYTF; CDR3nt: TGCGCCAGCAGCCTACGGACAGGGGACTCCTATGGCTACACCTTC
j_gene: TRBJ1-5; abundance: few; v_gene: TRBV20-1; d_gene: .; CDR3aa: CSVRDRAGSNQPQHF; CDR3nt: TGCAGTGTCCGAGATCGGGCGGGGAGCAATCAGCCCCAGCATTTT
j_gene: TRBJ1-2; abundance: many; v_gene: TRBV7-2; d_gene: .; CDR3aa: CASSFLRTPYYGYTF; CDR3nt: TGTGCCAGCAGCTTCTTAAGGACACCATACTATGGCTACACCTTC
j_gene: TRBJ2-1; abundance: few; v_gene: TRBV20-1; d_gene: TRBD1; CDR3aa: CSAGPMTGARDEQFF; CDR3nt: TGCAGTGCCGGGCCGATGACAGGGGCGCGCGATGAGCAGTTCTTC
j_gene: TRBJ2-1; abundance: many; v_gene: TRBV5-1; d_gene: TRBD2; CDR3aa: CASSQARLAGDLEQFF; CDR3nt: TGCGCCAGCAGCCAAGCCAGACTAGCGGGAGATCTTGAGCAGTTCTTC
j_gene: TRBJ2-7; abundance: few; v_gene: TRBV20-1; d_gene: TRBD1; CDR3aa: CSATNPGQGAGEQYF; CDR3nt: TGCAGTGCTACAAATCCGGGACAGGGGGCTGGCGAGCAGTACTTC
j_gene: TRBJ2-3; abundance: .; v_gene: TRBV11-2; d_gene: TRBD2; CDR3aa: CASSLVAGGPGSGTDTQYF; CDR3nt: TGTGCCAGCAGCTTAGTTGCGGGAGGGCCGGGTTCCGGGACAGATACGCAGTATTTT
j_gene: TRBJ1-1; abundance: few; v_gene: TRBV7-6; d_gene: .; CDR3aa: CASSLRGSNTEAFF; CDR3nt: TGTGCCAGCAGCTTAAGGGGCTCAAACACTGAAGCTTTCTTT
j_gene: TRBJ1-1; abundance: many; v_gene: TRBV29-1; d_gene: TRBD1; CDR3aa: CSVGHRGRGGGTEAFF; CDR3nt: TGCAGCGTTGGCCACAGGGGCCGCGGGGGGGGCACTGAAGCTTTCTTT
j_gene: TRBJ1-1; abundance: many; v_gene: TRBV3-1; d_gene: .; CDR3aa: CASSHSGEAFF; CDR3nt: TGTGCCAGCAGCCACAGTGGTGAAGCTTTCTTT
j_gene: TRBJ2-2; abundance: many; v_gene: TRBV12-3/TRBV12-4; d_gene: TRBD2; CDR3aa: CASSPSGSPGELFF; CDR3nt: TGTGCCAGCAGTCCTAGCGGGAGTCCCGGGGAGCTGTTTTTT
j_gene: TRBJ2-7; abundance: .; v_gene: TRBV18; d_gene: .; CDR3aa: CASSPSGSIEQYF; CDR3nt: TGTGCCAGCTCACCCTCGGGGAGTATCGAGCAGTACTTC
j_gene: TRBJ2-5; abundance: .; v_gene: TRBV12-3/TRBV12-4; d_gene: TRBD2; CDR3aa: CASSFGSSGSGETQYF; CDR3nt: TGTGCCAGCAGTTTTGGGTCTAGCGGGAGCGGGGAGACCCAGTACTTC
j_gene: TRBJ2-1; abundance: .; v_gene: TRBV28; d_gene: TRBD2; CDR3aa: CASSLWGTSGSHEQFF; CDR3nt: TGTGCCAGCAGTTTATGGGGGACTAGCGGGAGTCATGAGCAGTTCTTC
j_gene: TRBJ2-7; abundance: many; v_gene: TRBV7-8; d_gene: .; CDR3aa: CASSLGRQPLKEQYF; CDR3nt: TGTGCCAGCAGCTTAGGACGACAGCCCCTAAAAGAGCAGTACTTC
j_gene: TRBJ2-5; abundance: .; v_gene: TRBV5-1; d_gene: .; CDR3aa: CASSRSLETQYF; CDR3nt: TGCGCCAGCTCCCGGTCCCTGGAGACCCAGTACTTC
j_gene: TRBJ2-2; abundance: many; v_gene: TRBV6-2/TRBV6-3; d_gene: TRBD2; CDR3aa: CASSRLAGKGTGELFF; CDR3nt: TGTGCCAGCAGTCGACTAGCGGGAAAAGGCACCGGGGAGCTGTTTTTT
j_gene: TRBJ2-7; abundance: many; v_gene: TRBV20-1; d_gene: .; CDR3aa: CSASTRDVLSYEQYF; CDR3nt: TGCAGTGCCAGTACCCGCGATGTCTTATCCTACGAGCAGTACTTC
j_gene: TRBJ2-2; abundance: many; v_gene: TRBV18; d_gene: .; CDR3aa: CASSPPLMPGELFF; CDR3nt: TGTGCCAGCTCACCACCGTTAATGCCCGGGGAGCTGTTTTTT
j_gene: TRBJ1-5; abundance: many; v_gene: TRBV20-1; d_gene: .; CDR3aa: CSAGPGQQPQHF; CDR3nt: TGCAGTGCCGGACCAGGGCAACAGCCCCAGCATTTT
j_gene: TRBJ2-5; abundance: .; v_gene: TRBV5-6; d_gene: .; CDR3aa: CASSLVRSPLETQYF; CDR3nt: TGTGCCAGCAGCTTGGTACGATCGCCCCTAGAGACCCAGTACTTC
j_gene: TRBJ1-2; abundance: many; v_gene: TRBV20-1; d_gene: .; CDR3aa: CSANRRGGYGYTF; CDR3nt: TGCAGTGCTAATCGCAGGGGAGGCTATGGCTACACCTTC
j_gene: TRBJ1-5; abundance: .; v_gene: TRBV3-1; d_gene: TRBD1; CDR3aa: CASSQDTPGTGRGQPQHF; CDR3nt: TGTGCCTCCAGCCAAGATACGCCCGGGACAGGACGGGGCCAGCCCCAGCATTTT
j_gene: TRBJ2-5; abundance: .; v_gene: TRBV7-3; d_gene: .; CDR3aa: CASSLSQGTQYF; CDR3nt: TGTGCCAGCAGCTTAAGTCAGGGGACCCAGTACTTC
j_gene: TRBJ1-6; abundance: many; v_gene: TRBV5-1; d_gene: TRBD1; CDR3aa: CASSTGQKNSPLHF; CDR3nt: TGCGCCAGCAGCACGGGACAGAAGAATTCACCCCTCCACTTT
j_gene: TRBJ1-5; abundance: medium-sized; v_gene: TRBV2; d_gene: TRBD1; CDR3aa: CASSEWTGGSQPQHF; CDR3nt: TGTGCCAGCAGTGAATGGACAGGGGGCAGTCAGCCCCAGCATTTT
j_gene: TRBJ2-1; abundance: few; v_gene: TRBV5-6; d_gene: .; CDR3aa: CASSLQGAGQSYNEQFF; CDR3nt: TGTGCCAGCAGCTTACAGGGAGCGGGACAATCCTACAATGAGCAGTTCTTC
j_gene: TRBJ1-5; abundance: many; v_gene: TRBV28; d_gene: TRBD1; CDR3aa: CASRERQGGGQPQHF; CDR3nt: TGTGCCAGCAGGGAAAGACAGGGCGGGGGTCAGCCCCAGCATTTT